Included here is one TCR beta chain sequence, with context. The target of this receptor is not known. No quality values exist for individual bases; no much larger clone is one base distant. TCRbeta CDR3 regions were amplified from genomic DNA by means of the immunoSEQ Assay, a bias-controlled multiplex PCR. As for how the authors treated the data: The number of nucleated cells in each sample was estimated by amplification of reference gene primers within the assay. Sequence reads were collapsed and filtered to measure the absolute abundance of every unique TCRbeta CDR3 rearrangement. For each sample, productive Simpson clonality was calculated as the square root of Simpson's diversity index across productive rearrangements. Held by TCRdb, this immuneACCESS table contains in-frame sequences only and omits some clones. Under half of the omission traces to an unresolved V gene where checked; the cause of the rest is unknown. The V and J calls and clone size are taken from that table; D and trimming were inferred from the DNA. For this sample there are tens of thousands of clones; 78% appear just once. The top ten clonotypes cover less than 7% of the sample.

The germline V gene supplies CDR1 MNHNS and CDR2 SASEGT. Clipping removes 2 bases from V and 3 bases from J, with 3 as the unmatched junction base count. The CDR3 runs 14 residues from the cysteine to the phenylalanine. Of the read, only the CDR3 DNA is kept; its 42 bases are in frame from base 1. The record originates from a study of blood T cell repertoires in COVID-19 (dated by TCRdb to the early 2020s). Broadly, across the study: Collaborator samples came from the United States, Italy and Spain and covered acute and convalescent phases of COVID-19. The material from the prospective study consisted of cDNA or gDNA derived from T cells, B-cell-depleted T cells, or PBMCs. The dataset comprised deeply sampled blood TCRbeta repertoires from subjects exposed to, actively infected with, or recovered from COVID-19. A freely available public database, intended as a resource for researchers studying the immune response to SARS-CoV-2, is where the repertoires were released. The samples were drawn from the first 160 participants of the ongoing ImmuneRACE study and from some 1,300 subjects provided by 6 global collaborators. Sample metadata almost always included a de-identified subject ID, COVID-19 status, age in years and sex. HLA class I and class II types, where available, came from metadata supplied by the sample provider rather than from assay-based typing.

At one collaborating source in Seattle, patients were enrolled during active infection and were followed longitudinally through the course of disease. Whole blood was collected in K2EDTA tubes by collaborating institutions according to the institutions' own protocols. For TCRbeta analysis, collaborator samples were shipped as frozen whole blood, as isolated PBMCs, or as DNA extracted from either sample type. Overall study results and their limits: The quantity of clinical and demographic metadata differed by source and by participant and was supplied without curation.

The sequence joins TRBV6-1 to TRBJ2-7; 8 bases in between match TRBD1. This clonotype originated in a man in his 70s with COVID-19, enrolled during active disease. The sample was peripheral blood. In nucleotides, the sequence is TGTGCCAGCAGTGAAAGGACAGGGCTCTACGAGCAGTACTTC. This yields the protein CASSERTGLYEQYF.